This is a list of T cell receptor beta chains from one sample in a study of graft-versus-host responses after intestinal transplantation. These receptors are not linked to any known antigen. Measured with immunoSEQ multiplex PCR; TCRdb has only the in-frame clones, and not every one. The sample consists of about 120,000 clones, 90% to 95% of them appearing once. The sample in question was unstimulated CD8+ T cells sorted from spleen or lymph node cells, obtained before intestinal transplant. These receptors were obtained from a human donor who received an intestinal transplant. The CDR3 runs from the conserved cysteine through the conserved F or W. A D gene is named only where the DNA matches it firmly. Only part of the rows carry a size: once, few, many, or a class if the clone is expanded.

abundance	v_gene	j_gene	len	d_gene	CDR3aa	CDR3nt
.	TRBV21-1	TRBJ2-1	12	.	CASTKDRNEQFF	TGTGCCAGCACCAAAGATAGGAATGAGCAGTTCTTC
.	TRBV4-1	TRBJ1-5	15	.	CASSQQGSYNQPQHF	TGCGCCAGCAGCCAACAGGGGAGTTATAATCAGCCCCAGCATTTT
once	TRBV7-9	TRBJ2-1	11	.	CASSSDREQFF	TGTGCCAGCAGCTCCGACCGGGAGCAGTTCTTC
once	TRBV9	TRBJ1-3	15	.	CASSVAGSHGNTIYF	TGTGCCAGCAGCGTAGCTGGTAGTCACGGAAACACCATATATTTT
.	TRBV7-7	TRBJ2-7	12	.	CASSPTGYEQYF	TGTGCTAGCAGCCCCACAGGATACGAGCAGTACTTC
.	TRBV6-6	TRBJ2-7	14	TRBD1	CASSPGTGGAEQYF	TGTGCCAGCAGTCCCGGGACAGGGGGCGCCGAGCAGTACTTC
once	TRBV12-5	TRBJ1-2	11	.	CASGLGTRIKF	TGTGCTAGTGGTTTGGGAACCCGGATAAAATTC
.	TRBV28	TRBJ2-2	13	.	CASSYANTGELFF	TGTGCCAGCAGTTACGCAAACACCGGGGAGCTGTTTTTT
.	TRBV12-5	TRBJ2-3	17	.	CASGLTRTGADTDTQYF	TGTGCTAGTGGTTTGACCCGAACGGGGGCAGACACAGATACGCAGTATTTT
.	TRBV18	TRBJ1-1	15	TRBD1	CASSPPTGWNTEAFF	TGTGCCAGCTCACCACCGACAGGGTGGAACACTGAAGCTTTCTTT
.	TRBV7-9	TRBJ2-1	15	TRBD1	CASSFGQGAVNEQFF	TGTGCCAGCAGCTTCGGTCAGGGGGCGGTCAATGAGCAGTTCTTC
.	TRBV28	TRBJ2-5	14	TRBD2	CASSRLAGQETQYF	TGTGCCAGCAGTCGATTAGCGGGCCAAGAGACCCAGTACTTC
.	TRBV27	TRBJ2-5	13	.	CASSSGPSETQYF	TGTGCCAGCAGTTCGGGTCCCAGCGAGACCCAGTACTTC
once	TRBV5-1	TRBJ2-2	14	.	CASSSFRSTGELFF	TGCGCCAGCAGCTCCTTTCGTAGCACCGGGGAGCTGTTTTTT
.	TRBV4-1	TRBJ1-5	14	TRBD1	CASSQDRGNQPQHF	TGCGCCAGCAGCCAAGACAGGGGGAATCAGCCCCAGCATTTT
.	TRBV6-5	TRBJ1-6	15	.	CASSRPSAYNSPLHF	TGTGCCAGCTCCCGTCCCTCGGCATATAATTCACCCCTCCACTTT
.	TRBV7-8	TRBJ1-1	13	.	CASSLVDYTEAFF	TGTGCCAGCAGCTTAGTAGACTACACTGAAGCTTTCTTT
.	TRBV6-6	TRBJ2-3	14	.	CASSSRGGTDTQYF	TGTGCCAGCAGTTCCCGAGGGGGCACAGATACGCAGTATTTT
.	TRBV19	TRBJ2-3	14	TRBD2	CASRASGYTDTQYF	TGTGCCAGTAGGGCTAGCGGCTACACAGATACGCAGTATTTT
.	TRBV7-8	TRBJ2-1	15	.	CASSLSGDSYNEQFF	TGTGCCAGCAGCTTATCAGGGGACTCCTACAATGAGCAGTTCTTC
.	TRBV7-6	TRBJ2-7	15	TRBD2	CASSLGTSETYEQYF	TGTGCCAGCAGCTTAGGGACTAGCGAGACCTACGAGCAGTACTTC
.	TRBV4-3	TRBJ1-4	15	TRBD1	CASSQGTGSNEKLFF	TGCGCCAGCAGCCAAGGGACAGGGAGTAATGAAAAACTGTTTTTT
.	TRBV30	TRBJ1-2	15	.	CAWSVRAGDIIGYTF	TGTGCCTGGAGTGTACGAGCTGGGGACATAATCGGCTACACCTTC
.	TRBV9	TRBJ2-3	13	TRBD2	CASSEAGGDTQYF	TGTGCCAGCAGCGAGGCGGGGGGAGATACGCAGTATTTT
.	TRBV5-1	TRBJ2-5	13	.	CASSLYPQETQYF	TGCGCCAGCAGCCTGTACCCCCAAGAGACCCAGTACTTC
.	TRBV5-4	TRBJ2-7	13	.	CASSLVASYEQYF	TGTGCCAGCAGCTTGGTGGCTAGCTACGAGCAGTACTTC
.	TRBV27	TRBJ2-7	14	TRBD2	CASSLSGTRGEQYF	TGTGCCAGCAGTTTATCCGGGACTAGAGGCGAGCAGTACTTC